A selection of T cell receptor beta chains follows, all from one sample in a study of blood T cell repertoires in COVID-19. Using immunoSEQ multiplex PCR, the repertoire was profiled, and TCRdb retains in-frame clones only, with some absent. The table lists about 270,000 clones, 75% to 90% of them singletons. The sequencing input was PBMCs or T cells enriched from blood (not recorded which). The receptors shown here come from a woman aged 30 to 39 with acute COVID-19. CDR3s include the opening cysteine and the closing phenylalanine or tryptophan. Fields, in order: V gene, clone size, D gene, J gene, CDR3 DNA, CDR3 protein. A D gene is named only where the DNA matches it firmly. Clone size appears in some rows only: once, few, many, or a class for an expanded clone.

TRBV28,once,.,TRBJ1-2,TGTGCCAGCAGTTTACTTGACACCGGCTACACCTTC,CASSLLDTGYTF
TRBV5-8,once,TRBD1,TRBJ1-5,TGTGCCAGCAGCTTCGGACAGGGCTATCAGCCCCAGCATTTT,CASSFGQGYQPQHF
TRBV5-6,.,.,TRBJ2-1,TGTGCCAGCAGCTTGGCACCAGTTGCCTCCTACAATGAGCAGTTCTTC,CASSLAPVASYNEQFF
TRBV14,once,.,TRBJ2-2,TGTGCCAGCAGCCAAGACAGGGCCGACACCGGGGAGCTGTTTTTT,CASSQDRADTGELFF
TRBV28,.,TRBD1,TRBJ1-2,TGTGCCAGCAGTTTTCAGGGGGCTGATGGCTACACCTTC,CASSFQGADGYTF
TRBV5-1,.,.,TRBJ1-6,TGCGCCAGCAGCCCCCAGGCTGATTCACCCCTCCACTTT,CASSPQADSPLHF
TRBV11-2,.,TRBD1,TRBJ2-3,TGTGCCAGCAGCTTAGTGTCAGGGGGCGCGAATACGCAGTATTTT,CASSLVSGGANTQYF
TRBV28,.,TRBD2,TRBJ2-7,TGTGCCAGCAGAGAGCGGGGCGTAAGATACTACGAGCAGTACTTC,CASRERGVRYYEQYF
TRBV7-3,.,.,TRBJ2-7,TGTGCCAGCAGCTTAGGGGCCGGCTCCTACGAGCAGTACTTC,CASSLGAGSYEQYF
TRBV11-2,.,.,TRBJ1-2,TGTGCCAGCCCAGCTCTCCCGGGACTTGCGGATGGCTACACCTTC,CASPALPGLADGYTF
TRBV7-2,.,.,TRBJ2-3,TGTGCCAGCAGCTTACAAGCGGCTCTTGTATCAGATACGCAGTATTTT,CASSLQAALVSDTQYF
TRBV10-3,once,TRBD1,TRBJ1-1,TGTGCCATCAGTGAGTCGGTTAACAGGGGGAACACTGAAGCTTTCTTT,CAISESVNRGNTEAFF
TRBV11-2,few,.,TRBJ2-7,TGTGCCAGCAGCTTAGGAGTCGAGCAGTACTTC,CASSLGVEQYF
TRBV5-4,.,TRBD1,TRBJ2-2,TGTGCCAGCAGCCCTGACATGACAGGGACCGGGGAGCTGTTTTTT,CASSPDMTGTGELFF
TRBV19,.,TRBD2,TRBJ2-7,TGTGCCAGTAGTCCATCTAGCGGGGAGCTCGCCGAGCAGTACTTC,CASSPSSGELAEQYF
TRBV7-3,.,TRBD1,TRBJ2-2,TGTGCCAGCAGCTTAATGGGACAGCCTCACGGGGAGCTGTTTTTT,CASSLMGQPHGELFF